This TCR beta chain was profiled in a study of T cells after posttransplantation cyclophosphamide. Regarding this clone: Its antigen is unknown.

Peripheral blood was collected from the related graft donor on the marrow donation day. Study-level results: Recipient CMV seropositivity and CMV reactivation strongly tracked TRB clonality. TRB overlap between skin or GI tissue T cells and blood was limited. Later blood repertoires were often dominated by clones from the donor CD8+ memory compartment.

The data were produced by immunoSEQ multiplex PCR, yet TCRdb's version contains in-frame clones alone and is incomplete. Of 28,000 or so clones in the sample, roughly 88% were seen once. The sequence came from a man between 50 and 59 years old. The sample taken for sequencing was PBMCs.

The CDR3 DNA reads TGTGCCAGCAGCAAGTTGGGACAGCTTTACGAGCAGTACTTC. Its protein product is CASSKLGQLYEQYF. V is TRBV4-2 and J is TRBJ2-7; the match to TRBD1 covers 7 bases. V lost 5 bases to trimming and J lost 4 bases; unmatched junction nucleotides: 8. Germline V gene sequence: CDR1 LGHNA, CDR2 YNFKEQ. The CDR3 has 14 amino acids.